This T cell receptor (beta chain) emerged from a study of blood T cell repertoires in COVID-19. Study in general: Acute and convalescent COVID-19 samples came from the United States, Italy and Spain. T cells, B-cell-depleted T cells, or PBMCs supplied cDNA or gDNA.

Method: immunoSEQ multiplex PCR; TCRdb's copy keeps in-frame clones and lacks some. The sample includes about 130,000 clones, about four fifths of them seen just once. V lost 2 bases, J lost 2 bases, and 8 bases stayed unmatched. CDR3 length: 16 residues. The V gene's germline CDR1 is SNHLY and CDR2 FYNNEI. Material for sequencing was peripheral blood. The source of this sequence is a woman older than 75 with acute or convalescent COVID-19. The chain links TRBV2 to TRBJ1-1; TRBD1 matches at 7 bases. CDR3: CASSEQGGRGNTEAFF. CDR3 nucleotides: TGTGCCAGCAGTGAACAGGGGGGAAGAGGAAACACTGAAGCTTTCTTT.